This T cell receptor (beta chain) was found in a study of OX40 agonist ivuxolimab in advanced cancers. About the study: The drug used for patients, ivuxolimab, was an agonistic anti-OX40 (CD134) antibody.

The table came from immunoSEQ multiplex PCR; TCRdb's copy has only in-frame clones and leaves some out. The top ten hold over 1.2% of the sample, which has roughly 92,000 clones, around 90% seen once. Study-wide results and limits: Averaged across samples, CD8+ T cells carried more expanded clones than CD4+ did.

Details on this clone: Its antigen is still unknown.

Patients were ineligible given autoimmune disease history or systemic immunosuppression. The origin of this receptor is an adult with an advanced solid tumor such as melanoma, head and neck, liver or kidney cancer. The source was CD4+ or CD8+ T cells sorted from blood, collected in a trial of the OX40 agonist ivuxolimab.

The CDR3 region has the DNA TGTGCCAGCAGTTATTCGAGGGGGCCCTACGAGCAGTACTTC. Amino acids: CASSYSRGPYEQYF. J is TRBJ2-7 and V is TRBV6-5; the match to TRBD1 covers 7 bases. V shed 3 bases and J 2 bases; nucleotides not matched to a gene: 4. Germline V CDR1 and CDR2: MNHEY, SVGAGI. The CDR3 totals 14 residues.